Each of the 21 T cell receptor beta chains below was sequenced from the same sample in a study of T cells in Graves' hyperthyroidism and ophthalmopathy (dated by TCRdb to 2018 to 2020). Library method: multiplex PCR. Sequencing was carried out with an Illumina HiSeq 2000. Amplification of TCR beta CDR3 regions was carried out from RNA transcripts. The first round of RT-PCR for the TCR CDR3 was performed with the HTBI primer set and the Qiagen OneStep RT-PCR kit. TCRdb's own reprocessing of the public reads used fastp at Q25 and MiXCR and kept productive beta chains. Duplicate CDR3 protein sequences are folded into a single record with the most common DNA and genes. The sample contains some 50,000 distinct CDR3 sequences, roughly 51% of them found a single time. The ten largest clones capture 30% to 40% of the sample. Specimen: peripheral blood or thyroid tissue (not recorded which). The source is a young man with Graves' hyperthyroidism.

V usage is TRBV6-9 and J usage is TRBJ1-1; 8 bases agree with TRBD1. Germline lookup yields CDR1 MNHGY and CDR2 SVAAGI. J lost 8 bases, V lost 8 bases, and 4 bases had no gene match. This CDR3 is built from 11 residues. The DNA of the CDR3 is TGTGCCAGCGCTAGGGACAGGGAAGCTTTCTTT. Its translation: CASARDREAFF.

The J gene is TRBJ2-5, the V gene TRBV20-1; no clear D gene. Looked up from germline, CDR1 is DFQATT and CDR2 is SNEGSKA (reference sequence). V was shortened by 3 bases and J by 2 bases, with 7 bases between the two germline ends. The CDR3 totals 12 residues. The CDR3 coding sequence is TGCAGTGCTAGTTTTCCGCAAGAGACCCAGTACTTC. Translation gives CSASFPQETQYF.

The chain carries TRBV9 and TRBJ2-7; weak D call: TRBD2 (5 bases). V lost 3 bases, J lost 3 bases, and 13 bases lay in between. CDR1 is SGDLS and CDR2 is YYNGEE in the germline V gene. The CDR3 has 14 residues. CDR3 nucleotide sequence: TGTGCCAGCAGCGCGGGGTGGGGTCACTACGAGCAGTACTTC. Amino acid sequence: CASSAGWGHYEQYF.

This clonotype was recorded many times. This chain links TRBV5-6 with TRBJ1-2; no reliable D call. V shed 2 bases and J shed 7 bases, with 15 bases lying between them. The CDR3 length is 14 residues. Germline CDR1 SGHDT, CDR2 YYEEEE. The CDR3 spells CASSFRLGQGGYTF. The CDR3 DNA reads as TGTGCCAGCAGCTTTCGTTTGGGCCAAGGTGGCTACACCTTC.

This CDR3 is CATSDPAGQEKLFF. Here the CDR3 DNA reads TGTGCCACCAGTGATCCTGCTGGGCAAGAAAAACTGTTTTTT. This sequence joins TRBV24-1 and TRBJ1-4, with D unclear. Trimming took 3 bases from V and 8 from J, leaving 12 bases between them. The CDR3 sequence is 14 residues long. Germline CDR1 reads KGHDR; CDR2 reads SFDVKD.

This chain connects TRBV7-9 to TRBJ2-5, with D perhaps matching TRBD2 (5 bases). This CDR3 has 14 residues. V was pared by 4 bases and J by 4 bases, with 13 bases between. The V gene's germline CDR1 is SEHNR and CDR2 FQNEAQ (reference sequence). This chain's CDR3 is CASSSPGDSETQYF. The DNA of the CDR3 is TGTGCCAGCAGCTCCCCCGGGGATTCAGAGACCCAGTACTTC.

Many counts were recorded for this clonotype. The rearrangement uses TRBV28 and TRBJ1-4; D gene uncertain. This CDR3 region has 14 residues. CDR1 and CDR2 from the germline V gene are MDHEN and SYDVKM. V was clipped by 3 bases and J by 7 bases, with 12 bases between them. CDR3 DNA sequence: TGTGCCAGCAGTTTTAATGGTAGACTTGAAAAACTGTTTTTT. Protein product: CASSFNGRLEKLFF.

This clonotype was seen many times. The chain links TRBV28 to TRBJ1-2; D possibly corresponds to TRBD1 (6 bases). Germline lookup yields CDR1 MDHEN and CDR2 SYDVKM. This CDR3 is 13 amino acids long. V lost 4 bases, J lost 0 bases, and 6 bases lay in between. CDR3 protein: CASSWTANYGYTF. CDR3 coding DNA: TGTGCCAGCAGTTGGACAGCTAACTATGGCTACACCTTC.

The chain carries TRBV2 and TRBJ2-2, with unresolved D. With 0 bases removed from V and 7 bases from J, the gap between germline ends came to 9 bases. Germline assignment: CDR1 SNHLY and CDR2 FYNNEI. The CDR3 extends over 14 amino acids. CDR3: CASSEAWGVGELFF. The CDR3 region has the DNA TGTGCCAGCAGTGAAGCTTGGGGTGTCGGGGAGCTGTTTTTT. Full variable domain (rest looked up from reference TRBV2 and TRBJ2-2): EPEVTQTPSHQVTQMGQEVILRCVPISNHLYFYWYRQILGQKVEFLVSFYNNEISEKSEIFDDQFSVERPDGSNFTLKIRSTKLEDSAMYFCASSEAWGVGELFFGEGSRLTVL.

CDR3 DNA: TGTGCCAGCAGCCCAACATCCCGACAGGGGGCGGACTATGGCTACACCTTC. It yields the protein CASSPTSRQGADYGYTF. The chain links TRBV7-2 to TRBJ1-2; TRBD1 matches at 10 bases. This CDR3 spans 17 amino acids. V shed 5 bases, J shed 3 bases, and the junction held 12 bases outside the gene matches. CDR1 is SGHTA, CDR2 FQGNSA, per germline.

The genes are TRBV7-6 and TRBJ1-1; no firm D call. The length of the CDR3 is 13 residues. Deletions cut 2 bases from V and 4 bases from J, with 8 bases between. CDR1 is SGHVS and CDR2 is FNYEAQ in the germline V gene. The CDR3, as DNA: TGTGCCAGCAGCTTACTTCTGGGCACTGAAGCTTTCTTT. Amino acid sequence: CASSLLLGTEAFF. The full variable domain, completed using reference TRBV7-6 and TRBJ1-1, is GAGVSQSPRYKVTKRGQDVALRCDPISGHVSLYWYRQALGQGPEFLTYFNYEAQQDKSGLPNDRFSAERPEGSISTLTIQRTEQRDSAMYRCASSLLLGTEAFFGQGTRLTVV.

The genes are TRBV29-1 and TRBJ1-2; 7 bases align to TRBD1. V trimming: 7 bases; J trimming: 2 bases; junction bases outside the gene matches: 7. Germline CDR1 reads SQVTM; CDR2 reads ANQGSEA. CDR3 length: 13 residues. The CDR3 nucleotides read TGCAGCGCCTACGAGGGGGCAAACTATGGCTACACCTTC. Its translation is CSAYEGANYGYTF. Filled out from reference TRBV29-1 and TRBJ1-2, the complete variable domain reads SAVISQKPSRDICQRGTSLTIQCQVDSQVTMMFWYRQQPGQSLTLIATANQGSEATYESGFVIDKFPISRPNLTFSTLTVSNMSPEDSSIYLCSAYEGANYGYTFGSGTRLTVV.

This clonotype was recorded at least ten times. V gene TRBV29-1 combines with J gene TRBJ1-1; D gene unclear. The V end was cut by 4 bases, the J end by 1 base, with 1 base between. The CDR3 extends over 10 amino acids. Germline assignment: CDR1 SQVTM and CDR2 ANQGSEA. The CDR3 DNA reads TGCAGCGTTGGGAACACTGAAGCTTTCTTT. Encoded protein: CSVGNTEAFF.

V usage is TRBV5-1 and J usage is TRBJ1-4, with TRBD1 as a possible D gene (5 bases). Trimming took 5 bases from V and 0 from J, leaving 14 bases between them. Germline CDR1 is SGHRS and CDR2 is YFSETQ. This CDR3 has 16 amino acids. The CDR3 region has the DNA TGCGCCAGCAGAGACACCCGGGACCCAACTAATGAAAAACTGTTTTTT. Its translation: CASRDTRDPTNEKLFF.

The V and J genes are TRBV7-9 and TRBJ2-2; a weak D match, TRBD1 (6 bases). The germline CDR1 and CDR2 sequences are SEHNR and FQNEAQ (reference sequence). The CDR3 extends over 16 amino acids. V lost 1 base, J lost 0 bases, and 9 bases lay in between. The CDR3 spells CASSLGEGANTGELFF. The CDR3 DNA reads as TGTGCCAGCAGCTTAGGAGAGGGGGCGAACACCGGGGAGCTGTTTTTT.

With respect to this clonotype: The final CDR3 position lacks the conserved phenylalanine or tryptophan, pointing to a likely read error. The gene calls are TRBV19 and TRBJ1-1; 9 nucleotides agree with TRBD1. V shed 7 bases and J 7 bases; nucleotides not matched to a gene: 7. This CDR3 spans 13 amino acids. Germline V lookup: CDR1 LNHDA, CDR2 SQIVND (reference sequence). CDR3 sequence reads: CASTRDRANEAFL. CDR3 nucleotides: TGTGCCAGTACCCGGGACAGGGCAAATGAAGCTTTCCTT.

This clonotype was recorded at least ten times. V and J are TRBV20-1 and TRBJ1-1, with D unresolved. Germline V gene data show CDR1 as DFQATT and CDR2 as SNEGSKA (reference sequence). The CDR3 sequence is 14 residues long. Trimming left V 0 bases short and J 2 bases short, with 10 bases between. The CDR3 spells CSARDIDGNTEAFF. The CDR3, as DNA: TGCAGTGCTAGAGATATCGACGGTAACACTGAAGCTTTCTTT.

The J gene is TRBJ1-1, the V gene TRBV11-2; no firm D call. This CDR3 spans 14 amino acids. V lost 5 bases and J 1 base, leaving 11 bases between the germline ends. Germline CDR1 and CDR2: SGHAT and FQNNGV. The DNA of the CDR3 is TGTGCCAGCAGCACCCAGGCGAGGAACACTGAAGCTTTCTTT. Encoded protein: CASSTQARNTEAFF. Full variable domain (remainder filled in from reference TRBV11-2 and TRBJ1-1): EAGVAQSPRYKIIEKRQSVAFWCNPISGHATLYWYQQILGQGPKLLIQFQNNGVVDDSQLPKDRFSAERLKGVDSTLKIQPAKLEDSAVYLCASSTQARNTEAFFGQGTRLTVV.

The chain is built from TRBV29-1 and TRBJ2-6; maybe TRBD2 (6 bases). CDR1 and CDR2 from the germline V gene are SQVTM and ANQGSEA. V was cut by 3 bases and J by 0 bases, with 9 bases left in between. This CDR3 is 15 amino acids long. CDR3 amino acids: CSVEGGVSGANVLTF. As DNA, the CDR3 is TGCAGCGTTGAGGGCGGGGTCTCTGGGGCCAACGTCCTGACTTTC.

This clonotype was counted ten times or more. The chain joins TRBV18 to TRBJ2-5; D unclear. The V gene lost 1 base and the J gene lost 1 base, with 1 base spanning the gap. In germline, CDR1 is KGHSH, CDR2 LQKENI. CDR3 length: 12 residues. For the CDR3, the DNA is TGTGCCAGCTCACCACTCCAAGAGACCCAGTACTTC. Protein product: CASSPLQETQYF. The full variable domain, with the rest looked up from reference TRBV18 and TRBJ2-5, is NAGVMQNPRHLVRRRGQEARLRCSPMKGHSHVYWYRQLPEEGLKFMVYLQKENIIDESGMPKERFSAEFPKEGPSILRIQQVVRGDSAAYFCASSPLQETQYFGPGTRLLVL.

This clonotype came up many times. The chain couples TRBV14 to TRBJ1-6, with D uncertain. V lost 2 bases, J lost 9 bases, and 14 bases lay in between. This CDR3 has 15 residues. The germline CDR1 and CDR2 sequences are SGHDN and FVKESK. The CDR3, as DNA: TGTGCCAGCAGCCAATTGACCCCGGGGATTTCACCCCTCCACTTT. Translation: CASSQLTPGISPLHF.